The source of this T cell receptor (beta chain) is a study of blood T cells in healthy people across ages. On this clonotype itself: No antigen is known for it.

For the second PCR, which ran for roughly 6 to 12 cycles, a sample-barcoded 5' primer and a J-beta primer mix were used. TCRdb independently ran MiXCR on the 5' RACE reads; one entry per CDR3 protein. There are more than 750,000 distinct CDR3 sequences in the sample; roughly 29% occur only once, and roughly 10% lies in the top ten. Donors each provided around 9 milliliters of peripheral blood. Study-level points and caveats: Nothing was known about donor CMV status, and this possibly confounded expanded clonotype changes.

The V and J ends lost 3 bases and 6 bases respectively, with 15 bases between them. This CDR3 contains 15 residues. These data were also filed under a second study, of T cells of mothers and their children. That paper states: Thymic selection shapes TCR recombination output similarly in related and unrelated pairs.

The sequence derives from a middle-aged woman in good health. The specimen was blood. This sequence joins TRBV12-3 or TRBV12-4 and TRBJ1-5; D not certain. The CDR3 sequence: CASSLGSGPSQPQHF. For the CDR3, the DNA is TGTGCCAGCAGTTTGGGGTCAGGTCCCTCTCAGCCCCAGCATTTT.